This T cell receptor (beta chain) derives from a study of shared clonotypes between healthy human individuals. Overall study findings and caveats: Compared with memory subsets, naive subsets generally had larger estimated richness.

This CDR3 spans 15 amino acids. Germline CDR1 GTSNPN, CDR2 SVGIG (reference sequence). The V end lost 4 bases, the J end lost 4 bases, and 17 bases lay between the germline ends. On this clone: Its antigen remains unidentified.

Data came from immunoSEQ multiplex PCR; TCRdb stores just in-frame clones and leaves some out. Among 2 million or so clones listed, approximately 95% were seen once. The sample comprised naive CD4+ T cells sorted from blood. Subset meaning: CD45RA+ positively selected. This TCR was sampled from a man aged 18 to 35 in good health. J is TRBJ1-3 and V is TRBV30; D may be TRBD1 (5 bases). The CDR3 reads CAWNRSQGKGNTIYF. The CDR3 coding sequence is TGTGCCTGGAACCGTTCCCAGGGAAAAGGAAACACCATATATTTT.